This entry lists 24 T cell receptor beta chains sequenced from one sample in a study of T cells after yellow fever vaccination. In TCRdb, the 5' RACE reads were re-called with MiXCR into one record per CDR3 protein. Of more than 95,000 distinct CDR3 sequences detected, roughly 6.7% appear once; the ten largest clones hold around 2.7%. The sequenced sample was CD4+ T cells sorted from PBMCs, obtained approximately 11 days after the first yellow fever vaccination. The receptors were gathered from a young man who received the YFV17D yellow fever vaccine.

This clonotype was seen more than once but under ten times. CDR3 DNA sequence: TGCGCCAGCAGCCAAGTTCTTCTCAGGGGCGCAAACCGGTCACCCCTCCACTTT. It is translated as CASSQVLLRGANRSPLHF. This rearrangement joins TRBV4-3 to TRBJ1-6, with D tentatively TRBD1 (6 bases). The V end lost 1 base, the J end lost 10 bases, and 23 bases lay between the germline ends. The CDR3 contains 18 residues. CDR1 is LGHNA and CDR2 is YSLEER in the germline V gene.

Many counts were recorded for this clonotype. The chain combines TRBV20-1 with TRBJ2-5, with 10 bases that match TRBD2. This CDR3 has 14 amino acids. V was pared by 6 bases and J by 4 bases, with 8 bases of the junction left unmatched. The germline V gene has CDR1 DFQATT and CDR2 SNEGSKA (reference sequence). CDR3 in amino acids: CSAPSGGAPETQYF. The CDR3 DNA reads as TGCAGTGCCCCAAGCGGGGGGGCCCCAGAGACCCAGTACTTC.

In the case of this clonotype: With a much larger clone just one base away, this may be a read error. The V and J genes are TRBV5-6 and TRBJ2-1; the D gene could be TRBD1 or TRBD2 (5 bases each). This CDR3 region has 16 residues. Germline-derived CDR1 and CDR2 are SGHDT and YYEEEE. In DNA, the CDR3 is TGTGCCAGCAGCTTGATTTATCGGGACCGATACAATGAGCAGCTCTTC. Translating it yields CASSLIYRDRYNEQLF.

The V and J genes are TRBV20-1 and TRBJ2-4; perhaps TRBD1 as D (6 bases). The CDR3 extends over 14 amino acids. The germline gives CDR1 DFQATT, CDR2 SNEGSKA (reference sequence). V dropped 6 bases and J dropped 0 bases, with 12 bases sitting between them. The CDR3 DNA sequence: TGCAGTGCAAGAACAGGGTCAGCCAAAAACATTCAGTACTTC. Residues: CSARTGSAKNIQYF.

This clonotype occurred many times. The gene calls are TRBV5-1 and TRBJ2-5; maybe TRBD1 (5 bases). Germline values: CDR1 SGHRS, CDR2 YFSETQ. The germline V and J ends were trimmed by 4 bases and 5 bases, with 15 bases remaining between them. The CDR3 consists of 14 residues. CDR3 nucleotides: TGCGCCAGCAGCCGACAGAACGCGCTCGAGACCCAGTACTTC. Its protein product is CASSRQNALETQYF. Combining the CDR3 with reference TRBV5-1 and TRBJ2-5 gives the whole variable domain KAGVTQTPRYLIKTRGQQVTLSCSPISGHRSVSWYQQTPGQGLQFLFEYFSETQRNKGNFPGRFSGRQFSNSRSEMNVSTLELGDSALYLCASSRQNALETQYFGPGTRLLVL.

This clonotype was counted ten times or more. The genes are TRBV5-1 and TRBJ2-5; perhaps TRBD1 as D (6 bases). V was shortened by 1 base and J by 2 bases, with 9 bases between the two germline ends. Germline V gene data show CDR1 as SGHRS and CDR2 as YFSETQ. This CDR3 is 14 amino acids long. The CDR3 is CASSLTGQQETQYF. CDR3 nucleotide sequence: TGCGCCAGCAGCTTGACTGGACAGCAAGAGACCCAGTACTTC.

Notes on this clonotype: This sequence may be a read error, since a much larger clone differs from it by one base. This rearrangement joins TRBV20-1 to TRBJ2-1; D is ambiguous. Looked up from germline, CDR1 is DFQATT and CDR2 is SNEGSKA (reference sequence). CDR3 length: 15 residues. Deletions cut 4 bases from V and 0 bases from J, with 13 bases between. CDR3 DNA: TGCAGTGCTACCCCCCCGGCGGTCTCCTACAATGAGCAGTTCTTC. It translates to CSATPPAVSYNEQFF.

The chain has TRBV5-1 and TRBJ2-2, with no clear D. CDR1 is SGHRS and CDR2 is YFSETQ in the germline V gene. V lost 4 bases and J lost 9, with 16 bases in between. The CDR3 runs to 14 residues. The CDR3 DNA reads TGCGCCAGCAGCCCATTGACCCGGCGCCGGGAGCTGTTTTTT. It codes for CASSPLTRRRELFF.

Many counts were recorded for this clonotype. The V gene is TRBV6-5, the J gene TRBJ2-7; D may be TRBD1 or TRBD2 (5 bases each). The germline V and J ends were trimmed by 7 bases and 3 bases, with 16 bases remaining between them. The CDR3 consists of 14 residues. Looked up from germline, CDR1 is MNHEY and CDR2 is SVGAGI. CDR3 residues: CASIRSGRSYEQYF. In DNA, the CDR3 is TGTGCCAGCATTAGGTCGGGACGGAGCTACGAGCAGTACTTC.

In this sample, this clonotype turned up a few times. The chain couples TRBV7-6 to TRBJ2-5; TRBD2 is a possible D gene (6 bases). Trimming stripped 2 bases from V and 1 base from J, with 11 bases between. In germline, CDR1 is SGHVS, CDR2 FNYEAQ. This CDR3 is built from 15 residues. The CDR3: CASSLKGLIQETQYF. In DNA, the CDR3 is TGTGCCAGCAGCTTAAAGGGACTGATCCAAGAGACCCAGTACTTC.

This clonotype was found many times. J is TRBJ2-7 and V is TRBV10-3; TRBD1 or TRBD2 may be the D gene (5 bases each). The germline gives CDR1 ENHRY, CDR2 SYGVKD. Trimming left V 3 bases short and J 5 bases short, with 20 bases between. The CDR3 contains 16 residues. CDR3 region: CAISEVGRSPRDEQYF. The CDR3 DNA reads TGTGCCATCAGTGAAGTGGGACGCAGCCCAAGGGACGAGCAGTACTTC.

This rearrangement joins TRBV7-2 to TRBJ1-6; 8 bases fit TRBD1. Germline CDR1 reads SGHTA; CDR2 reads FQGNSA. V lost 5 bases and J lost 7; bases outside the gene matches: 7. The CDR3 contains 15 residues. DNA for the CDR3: TGTGCCAGCAGCACGACAGGGGTAAGAAATTCACCCCTCCACTTT. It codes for CASSTTGVRNSPLHF. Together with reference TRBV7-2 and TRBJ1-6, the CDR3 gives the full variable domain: GAGVSQSPSNKVTEKGKDVELRCDPISGHTALYWYRQSLGQGLEFLIYFQGNSAPDKSGLPSDRFSAERTGGSVSTLTIQRTQQEDSAVYLCASSTTGVRNSPLHFGNGTRLTVT.

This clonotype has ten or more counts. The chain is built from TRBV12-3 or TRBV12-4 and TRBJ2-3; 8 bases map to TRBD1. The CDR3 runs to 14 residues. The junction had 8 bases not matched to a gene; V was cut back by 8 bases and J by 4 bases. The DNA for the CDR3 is TGTGCCAGCCCTCGGACAGGGATGTCAGATACGCAGTATTTT. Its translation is CASPRTGMSDTQYF.

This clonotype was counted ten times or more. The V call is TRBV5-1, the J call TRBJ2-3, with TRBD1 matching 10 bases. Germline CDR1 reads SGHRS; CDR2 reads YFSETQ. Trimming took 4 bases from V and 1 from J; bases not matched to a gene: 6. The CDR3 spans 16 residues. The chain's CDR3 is CASSGTGDGRTDTQYF. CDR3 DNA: TGCGCCAGCAGCGGGACAGGGGATGGACGCACAGATACGCAGTATTTT.

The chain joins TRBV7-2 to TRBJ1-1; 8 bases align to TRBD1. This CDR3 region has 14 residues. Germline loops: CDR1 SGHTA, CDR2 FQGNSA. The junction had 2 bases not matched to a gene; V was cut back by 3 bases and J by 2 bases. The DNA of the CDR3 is TGTGCCAGCAGCTTCCAGGGGGCCAACACTGAAGCTTTCTTT. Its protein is CASSFQGANTEAFF.

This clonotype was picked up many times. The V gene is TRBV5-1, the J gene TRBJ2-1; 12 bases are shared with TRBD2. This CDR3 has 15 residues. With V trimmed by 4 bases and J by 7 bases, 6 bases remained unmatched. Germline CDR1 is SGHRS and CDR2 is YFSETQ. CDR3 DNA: TGCGCCAGCAGCGCTCGGACTAGCGGGGTAAATGAGCAGTTCTTC. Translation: CASSARTSGVNEQFF.

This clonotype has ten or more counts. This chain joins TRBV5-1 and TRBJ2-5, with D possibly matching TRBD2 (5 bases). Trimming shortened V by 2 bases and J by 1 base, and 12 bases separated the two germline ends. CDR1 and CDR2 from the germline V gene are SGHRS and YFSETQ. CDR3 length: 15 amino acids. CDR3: CASSLSASLQETQYF. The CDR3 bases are TGCGCCAGCAGCTTAAGTGCTAGCCTCCAAGAGACCCAGTACTTC.

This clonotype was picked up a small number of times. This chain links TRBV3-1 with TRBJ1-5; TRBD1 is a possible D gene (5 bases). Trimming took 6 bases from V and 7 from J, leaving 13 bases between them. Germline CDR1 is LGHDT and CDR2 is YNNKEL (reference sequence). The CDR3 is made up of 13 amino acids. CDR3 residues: CASSPGGRQPQHF. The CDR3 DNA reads TGTGCCAGCAGTCCGGGGGGTCGGCAGCCCCAGCATTTT.

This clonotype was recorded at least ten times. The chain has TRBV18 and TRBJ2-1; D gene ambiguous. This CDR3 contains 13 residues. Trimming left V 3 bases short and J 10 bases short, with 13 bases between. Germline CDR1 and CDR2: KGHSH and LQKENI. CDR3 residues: CASSPSPDGEQFF. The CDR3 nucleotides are TGTGCCAGCTCACCTTCGCCCGACGGAGAGCAGTTCTTC.

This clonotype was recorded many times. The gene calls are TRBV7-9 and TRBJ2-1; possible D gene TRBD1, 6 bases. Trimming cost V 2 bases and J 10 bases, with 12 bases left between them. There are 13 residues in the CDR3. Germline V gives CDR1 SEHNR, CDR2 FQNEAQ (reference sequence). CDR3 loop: CASSLSQGTEQFF. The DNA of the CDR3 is TGTGCCAGCAGCTTAAGTCAGGGGACGGAGCAGTTCTTC.

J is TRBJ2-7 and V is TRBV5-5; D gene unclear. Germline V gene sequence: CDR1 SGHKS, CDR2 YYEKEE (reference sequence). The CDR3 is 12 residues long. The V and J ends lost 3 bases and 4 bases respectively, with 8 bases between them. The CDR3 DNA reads TGTGCCAGCAGCTCTTACGAGTACGAGCAGTACTTC. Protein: CASSSYEYEQYF.

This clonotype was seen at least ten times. In nucleotides, the CDR3 is TGCAGTGCTCTTCGGACTAGCGGGGGGGCGAATGAGCAGTTCTTC. Translating it yields CSALRTSGGANEQFF. This sequence joins TRBV20-1 and TRBJ2-1; TRBD2 matches at 15 bases. In germline, CDR1 is DFQATT, CDR2 SNEGSKA (reference sequence). Trimming took 5 bases from V and 7 from J; bases not matched to a gene: 6. The CDR3 consists of 15 residues.

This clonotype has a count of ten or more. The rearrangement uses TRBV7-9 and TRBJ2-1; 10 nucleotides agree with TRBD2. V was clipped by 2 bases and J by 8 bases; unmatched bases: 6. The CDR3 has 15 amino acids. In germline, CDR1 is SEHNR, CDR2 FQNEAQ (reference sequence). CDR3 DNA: TGTGCCAGCAGCTTAAGCGGGGGGGCCGGGGATGAGCAGTTCTTC. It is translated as CASSLSGGAGDEQFF.

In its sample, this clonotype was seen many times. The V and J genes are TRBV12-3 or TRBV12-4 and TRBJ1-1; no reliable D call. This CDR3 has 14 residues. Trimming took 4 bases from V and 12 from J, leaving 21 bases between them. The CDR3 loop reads CASSSGATASTTFF. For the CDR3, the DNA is TGTGCCAGCAGTTCCGGAGCGACGGCGAGCACGACTTTCTTT.